The 22 T cell receptor beta chains listed next were all sequenced from one sample in a study of blood T cell repertoires in COVID-19. Profiled with immunoSEQ multiplex PCR; TCRdb holds only in-frame clones, not every one. The data hold 150,000 or so clones, with 70% to 90% observed a single time. The specimen was peripheral blood. The receptors shown here come from a man aged 50 or older with active or convalescent COVID-19.

CDR3 nucleotides: TGTGCCAGCACAACGGAGGTCGATTCACCCCTCCACTTT. Translating it yields CASTTEVDSPLHF. The chain combines TRBV2 with TRBJ1-6; D not certain. With 7 bases removed from V and 8 bases from J, the gap between germline ends came to 12 bases. Germline CDR1 SNHLY, CDR2 FYNNEI. This CDR3 contains 13 residues.

The count of this clone is one. V gene TRBV3-1 (or the pseudogene TRBV3-2) combines with J gene TRBJ2-5; D unclear. Germline V gene data show CDR1 as LGHDT and CDR2 as YNNKEL (reference sequence). Between the trimmed V and J ends, which lost 0 bases and 5 bases, there was a span of 16 bases. The CDR3 is 16 residues long. CDR3 residues: CASSQDRIGAKETQYF. In DNA form, the CDR3 reads TGTGCCAGCAGCCAAGATAGAATCGGAGCTAAGGAGACCCAGTACTTC.

The chain links TRBV7-9 to TRBJ2-3; TRBD2 matches at 8 bases. This CDR3 contains 15 residues. Germline V lookup: CDR1 SEHNR, CDR2 FQNEAQ (reference sequence). Trimming cost V 3 bases and J 4 bases; bases outside gene matches: 6. CDR3 DNA: TGTGCCAGCAGCTTTCCGGGACTAGAAGCAGATACGCAGTATTTT. It yields the protein CASSFPGLEADTQYF.

This clone was picked up a small number of times. This chain uses TRBV27 with TRBJ1-5; 7 positions match TRBD1. In germline, CDR1 is MNHEY, CDR2 SMNVEV (reference sequence). The ends lost 6 bases at V and 2 bases at J; junction bases unmatched: 4. The CDR3 extends over 14 amino acids. As DNA, the CDR3 is TGTGCCAGCAGAACCGGACAGGGCAATCAGCCCCAGCATTTT. Translating it yields CASRTGQGNQPQHF.

The genes are TRBV15 and TRBJ1-6; D possibly corresponds to TRBD1 (5 bases). Trimming removed 9 bases at V and 7 bases at J, with 13 bases between. This CDR3 has 13 amino acids. Germline V gene sequence: CDR1 LNHNV, CDR2 YYDKDF (reference sequence). The CDR3 here is CATSLGGNSPLHF. For the CDR3, the DNA is TGTGCCACTTCTTTGGGGGGAAATTCACCCCTCCACTTT.

This chain uses TRBV5-1 with TRBJ2-2, with 8 positions matching TRBD2. Germline V gives CDR1 SGHRS, CDR2 YFSETQ. This CDR3 is 16 amino acids long. The junction had 12 bases not matched to a gene; V was cut back by 5 bases and J by 6 bases. The CDR3 coding sequence is TGCGCCAGCAGACCACCGGGACTAGGTCGCTCCGGGGAGCTGTTTTTT. It codes for CASRPPGLGRSGELFF. Full variable domain (remainder filled in from reference TRBV5-1 and TRBJ2-2): KAGVTQTPRYLIKTRGQQVTLSCSPISGHRSVSWYQQTPGQGLQFLFEYFSETQRNKGNFPGRFSGRQFSNSRSEMNVSTLELGDSALYLCASRPPGLGRSGELFFGEGSRLTVL.

V is TRBV5-1 and J is TRBJ1-1; D not resolved. V was clipped by 3 bases and J by 11 bases, with 14 bases between them. CDR1 SGHRS and CDR2 YFSETQ come from the germline V gene. The CDR3 length is 12 residues. CDR3 nucleotide sequence: TGCGCCAGCAGCTCGGATAGCCCGAAGGCTTTCTTT. This sequence encodes CASSSDSPKAFF.

The chain couples TRBV7-3 to TRBJ1-1; 12 bases agree with TRBD1. CDR1 and CDR2 (germline): SGHTA, FQGTGA. This CDR3 region has 16 residues. V lost 5 bases, J lost 3 bases, and 7 bases stayed unmatched. For the CDR3, the DNA is TGTGCCAGCAGCCCAACTAGGGACAGGGGGCACACTGAAGCTTTCTTT. Translation: CASSPTRDRGHTEAFF.

The CDR3 nucleotides are TGTGCCAGCAGCCAAGATTTGTCCCAAGCTAGTGGCTACACCTTC. Translating it yields CASSQDLSQASGYTF. The rearrangement links TRBV3-1 (or the pseudogene TRBV3-2) to TRBJ1-2; unclear D gene. V shed 0 bases and J shed 7 bases, with 15 bases lying between them. Germline V gene lookup returns CDR1 LGHDT and CDR2 YNNKEL (reference sequence). The CDR3 extends over 15 amino acids.

The V gene is TRBV5-1, the J gene TRBJ2-7; the D is unclear. This CDR3 contains 15 residues. CDR1 is SGHRS, CDR2 YFSETQ, per germline. V lost 0 bases and J 0 bases, leaving 10 bases between the germline ends. CDR3 sequence: CASSLGPISSYEQYF. CDR3 in DNA: TGCGCCAGCAGCTTGGGCCCGATCAGCTCCTACGAGCAGTACTTC. Together with reference TRBV5-1 and TRBJ2-7, the CDR3 gives the full variable domain: KAGVTQTPRYLIKTRGQQVTLSCSPISGHRSVSWYQQTPGQGLQFLFEYFSETQRNKGNFPGRFSGRQFSNSRSEMNVSTLELGDSALYLCASSLGPISSYEQYFGPGTRLTVT.

The rearrangement joins TRBV5-4 to TRBJ2-2; TRBD1 matches at 7 bases. V shed 2 bases, J shed 5 bases, and the junction held 6 bases outside the gene matches. The V gene's germline CDR1 is SGHNT and CDR2 YYREEE (reference sequence). CDR3 length: 15 amino acids. Here the CDR3 reads CASSFETGSTGELFF. The CDR3 nucleotides read TGTGCCAGCAGCTTCGAGACAGGGTCAACCGGGGAGCTGTTTTTT.

The rearrangement links TRBV5-1 to TRBJ1-6; TRBD1 matches at 9 bases. In germline, CDR1 is SGHRS, CDR2 YFSETQ. V lost 3 bases and J lost 16; bases outside the gene matches: 14. This CDR3 region has 15 residues. CDR3 sequence reads: CASSSDYRGQRALHF. DNA for the CDR3: TGCGCCAGCAGCTCCGATTACAGGGGGCAAAGGGCTCTCCACTTT.

The rearrangement uses TRBV18 and TRBJ2-3, with 7 bases identical to TRBD1. The CDR3 consists of 15 residues. The germline gives CDR1 KGHSH, CDR2 LQKENI. Trimming at V came to 3 bases and at J to 2 bases, leaving 5 bases not matched to a gene. The CDR3, as DNA: TGTGCCAGCTCACCGGCACAGGGGACCACAGATACGCAGTATTTT. Translating it yields CASSPAQGTTDTQYF.

The genes are TRBV25-1 and TRBJ2-7, with D possibly TRBD1 on 6 matching bases. Between the trimmed V and J ends, which lost 4 bases and 1 base, there was a span of 17 bases. This CDR3 region has 16 residues. Per germline, CDR1 MGHDK and CDR2 SYGVNS. CDR3 in DNA: TGTGCCAGCAGTGTTACCGGTACAGGGACATCCTACGAGCAGTACTTC. Translating gives CASSVTGTGTSYEQYF.

V is TRBV29-1 and J is TRBJ2-3; D possibly corresponds to TRBD1 (5 bases). The CDR3 spans 11 residues. The V end lost 7 bases, the J end lost 3 bases, and 8 bases lay between the germline ends. Germline-derived CDR1 and CDR2 are SQVTM and ANQGSEA. The CDR3 DNA is TGCAGCGCGACAGAGACAGATACGCAGTATTTT. Its translation is CSATETDTQYF.

This clone occurred a few times. Relative to the germline gene, one junction end is altered; a read error may explain this. The rearrangement links TRBV7-7 to TRBJ2-2, with 9 bases matching TRBD1. The CDR3 is 15 residues long. CDR1 and CDR2 from the germline V gene are SSHAT and FNYEAQ (reference sequence). CDR3 in amino acids: CASSLAGTGTGELFF. The CDR3 region has the DNA TGTGCTAGCAGCTTAGCCGGGACAGGGACCGGGGAGCTGTTTTTT.

The chain employs TRBV6-5 and TRBJ1-6; 9 nucleotides agree with TRBD1. V gave up 7 bases and J gave up 9 bases; unmatched junction bases: 7. Per germline, CDR1 MNHEY and CDR2 SVGAGI. The CDR3 sequence is 14 residues long. CDR3 region: CASKLQGQGSPLHF. The CDR3 DNA is TGTGCCAGCAAACTACAGGGACAGGGTTCACCCCTCCACTTT.

The chain uses TRBV15 and TRBJ1-4; TRBD1 agrees at 8 bases. This CDR3 comprises 15 residues. The V gene end was trimmed by 1 base and the J gene end by 7 bases; junction bases not matched to a gene: 5. Germline CDR1 is LNHNV and CDR2 is YYDKDF (reference sequence). The CDR3: CATSRAQGAFEKLFF. The CDR3 DNA reads TGTGCCACCAGCAGAGCCCAGGGGGCGTTTGAAAAACTGTTTTTT. Full variable domain (rest looked up from reference TRBV15 and TRBJ1-4): DAMVIQNPRYQVTQFGKPVTLSCSQTLNHNVMYWYQQKSSQAPKLLFHYYDKDFNNEADTPDNFQSRRPNTSFCFLDIRSPGLGDTAMYLCATSRAQGAFEKLFFGSGTQLSVL.

In nucleotides, the CDR3 is TGTGCCAGCAGCCAGACGGGGGGTCAGCCCCAGCATTTT. This gives the protein CASSQTGGQPQHF. The rearrangement joins TRBV14 to TRBJ1-5, with D perhaps TRBD1 (5 bases). Deletions cut 3 bases from V and 6 bases from J, with 9 bases between. Germline V gene data show CDR1 as SGHDN and CDR2 as FVKESK. There are 13 residues in the CDR3.

With regard to this clone: The sample has other DNA sequences that encode this CDR3 too. The V call is TRBV5-6, the J call TRBJ2-5; D unresolved. Germline loops: CDR1 SGHDT, CDR2 YYEEEE. The CDR3 spans 11 residues. V lost 7 bases and J lost 4, with 8 bases in between. For the CDR3, the DNA is TGTGCCAGCGGGCTTCGAGAGACCCAGTACTTC. Its protein product is CASGLRETQYF.

V is TRBV28 and J is TRBJ2-1; 7 bases match TRBD2. CDR1 and CDR2 (germline): MDHEN, SYDVKM. V shed 5 bases and J 1 base; nucleotides not matched to a gene: 8. CDR3 size: 16 residues. The CDR3 sequence: CASSLFGGVSYNEQFF. As DNA, the CDR3 is TGTGCCAGCAGTCTATTTGGGGGGGTTTCCTACAATGAGCAGTTCTTC.

V and J are TRBV2 and TRBJ1-1; D possibly corresponds to TRBD1 (5 bases). Trimming removed 6 bases at V and 4 bases at J, with 12 bases between. From germline, CDR1 is SNHLY and CDR2 FYNNEI. The CDR3 is 13 amino acids. The DNA for the CDR3 is TGTGCCAGCAGCCCGAACAGGTTCACTGAAGCTTTCTTT. Translating gives CASSPNRFTEAFF.